A single T cell receptor (beta chain) is shown here with its context. The CDR3 has 15 residues. The ends were cut back, 1 base at V and 8 bases at J, with 17 bases in the middle. Germline V gives CDR1 SEHNR, CDR2 FQNEAQ (reference sequence). This study enrolled people aged 18 to 89 from around 25 US geographic areas. This entry is derived from a study of blood T cell repertoires in COVID-19. TCRdb keeps only in-frame clones here, not all; method: immunoSEQ multiplex PCR. The table records about 320,000 clones, around 90% of them present only once. Material: PBMCs or T cells enriched from blood (not recorded which). The rearrangement links TRBV7-9 to TRBJ1-2; no definite D call. The source of this sequence is a man between 60 and 75 years old who had recovered from COVID-19. In nucleotides, the CDR3 is TGTGCCAGCAGCTTAGGCCGAACTGAGCACCACGGCTACACCTTC. Its protein product is CASSLGRTEHHGYTF. Combining the CDR3 with reference TRBV7-9 and TRBJ1-2 gives the whole variable domain DTGVSQNPRHKITKRGQNVTFRCDPISEHNRLYWYRQTLGQGPEFLTYFQNEAQLEKSRLLSDRFSAERPKGSFSTLEIQRTEQGDSAMYLCASSLGRTEHHGYTFGSGTRLTVV.